The sequence of this T cell receptor beta chain was determined in a study of T cell responses to AZD1222 COVID-19 vaccine. Study-level points and caveats: Donors were mostly white British, more females; clonal diversity possibly underestimated. Samples come after the peak T cell response, not at day 14. Unmutated variant regions are reportedly the target of nearly half of TCRs that are spike-specific.

The CDR3 contains 13 residues. V shed 5 bases and J shed 4 bases, with 12 bases lying between them. Sequencing used immunoSEQ multiplex PCR; TCRdb keeps in-frame clones, though not all of them. This table has some 180,000 clones, 85% to 95% appearing once. Details on this clone: Its antigen is not known.

The V and J genes are TRBV5-7 and TRBJ1-2; D is undetermined. TRBV5-7 is flagged as an ORF with uncertain function. Source: peripheral blood, taken 28 days after the second dose of the MenACWY control vaccine. The TCR sequence derives from an adult who received the MenACWY meningococcal vaccine as a control. CDR3 coding DNA: TGTGCCAGCAGTTCGGTCCGGAGCTATGGCTACACCTTC. This gives the protein CASSSVRSYGYTF.